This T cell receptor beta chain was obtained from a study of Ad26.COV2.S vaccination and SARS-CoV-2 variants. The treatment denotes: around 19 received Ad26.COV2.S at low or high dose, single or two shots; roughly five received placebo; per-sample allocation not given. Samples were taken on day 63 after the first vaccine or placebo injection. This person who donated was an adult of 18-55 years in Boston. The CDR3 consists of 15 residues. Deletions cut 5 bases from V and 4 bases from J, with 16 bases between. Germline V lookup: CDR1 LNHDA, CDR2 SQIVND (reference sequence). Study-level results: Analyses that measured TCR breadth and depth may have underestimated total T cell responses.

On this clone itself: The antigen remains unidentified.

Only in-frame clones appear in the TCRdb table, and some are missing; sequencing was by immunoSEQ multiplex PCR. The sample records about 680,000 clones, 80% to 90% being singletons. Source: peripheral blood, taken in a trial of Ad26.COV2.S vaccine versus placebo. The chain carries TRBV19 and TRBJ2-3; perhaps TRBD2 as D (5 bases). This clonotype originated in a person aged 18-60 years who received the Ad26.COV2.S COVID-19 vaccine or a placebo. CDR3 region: CASSWSLEGADTQYF. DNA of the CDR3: TGTGCCAGTAGTTGGTCCCTCGAGGGTGCAGATACGCAGTATTTT.